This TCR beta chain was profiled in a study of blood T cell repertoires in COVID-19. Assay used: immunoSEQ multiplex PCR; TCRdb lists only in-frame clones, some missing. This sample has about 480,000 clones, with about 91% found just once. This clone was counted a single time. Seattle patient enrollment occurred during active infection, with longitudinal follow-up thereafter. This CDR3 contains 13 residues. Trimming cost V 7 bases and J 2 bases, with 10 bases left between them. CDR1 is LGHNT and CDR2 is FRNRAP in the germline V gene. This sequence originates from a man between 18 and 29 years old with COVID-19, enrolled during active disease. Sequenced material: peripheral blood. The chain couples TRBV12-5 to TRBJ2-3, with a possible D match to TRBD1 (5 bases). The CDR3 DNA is TGTGCTAGTGCCCCAGGGTACACAGATACGCAGTATTTT. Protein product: CASAPGYTDTQYF.